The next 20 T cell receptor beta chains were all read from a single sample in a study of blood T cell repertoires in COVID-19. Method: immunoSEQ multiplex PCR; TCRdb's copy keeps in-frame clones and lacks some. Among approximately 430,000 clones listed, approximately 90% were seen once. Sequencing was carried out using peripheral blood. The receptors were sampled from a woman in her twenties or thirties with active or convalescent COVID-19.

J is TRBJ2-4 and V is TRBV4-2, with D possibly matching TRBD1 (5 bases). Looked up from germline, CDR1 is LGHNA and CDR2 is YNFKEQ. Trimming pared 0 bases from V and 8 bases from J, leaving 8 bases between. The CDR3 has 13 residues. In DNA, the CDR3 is TGTGCCAGCAGCCAAGAGGCCAGGGACATTCAGTACTTC. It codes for CASSQEARDIQYF.

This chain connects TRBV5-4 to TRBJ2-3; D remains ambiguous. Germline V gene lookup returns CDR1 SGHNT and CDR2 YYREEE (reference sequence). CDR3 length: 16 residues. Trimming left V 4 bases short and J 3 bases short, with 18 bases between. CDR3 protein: CASSPPGASGTDTQYF. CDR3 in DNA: TGTGCCAGCAGCCCCCCTGGCGCGTCCGGGACAGATACGCAGTATTTT.

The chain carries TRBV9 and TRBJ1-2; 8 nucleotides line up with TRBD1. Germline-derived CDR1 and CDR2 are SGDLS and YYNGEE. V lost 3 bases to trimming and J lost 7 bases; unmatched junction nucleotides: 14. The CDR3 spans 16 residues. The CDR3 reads CASSATGAEPSGGYTF. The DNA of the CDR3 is TGTGCCAGCAGCGCGACAGGGGCTGAACCTAGCGGTGGCTACACCTTC.

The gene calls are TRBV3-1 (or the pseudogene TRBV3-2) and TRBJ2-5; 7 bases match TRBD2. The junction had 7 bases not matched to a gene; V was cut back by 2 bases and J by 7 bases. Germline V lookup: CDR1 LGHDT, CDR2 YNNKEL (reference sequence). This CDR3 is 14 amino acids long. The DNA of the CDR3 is TGTGCCAGCAGCCAAAAGCTACCGGGAGGGACCCAGTACTTC. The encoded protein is CASSQKLPGGTQYF.

The CDR3 sequence: CASSIGRADKNTEAFF. The CDR3 DNA reads as TGTGCCAGTAGTATCGGCAGGGCGGACAAGAACACTGAAGCTTTCTTT. The rearrangement links TRBV19 to TRBJ1-1, with TRBD1 as a possible D gene (5 bases). The CDR3 length is 16 residues. V was cut by 3 bases and J by 1 base, with 15 bases left in between. CDR1 LNHDA and CDR2 SQIVND come from the germline V gene (reference sequence). Looking up the rest from reference TRBV19 and TRBJ1-1 gives the full variable domain: DGGITQSPKYLFRKEGQNVTLSCEQNLNHDAMYWYRQDPGQGLRLIYYSQIVNDFQKGDIAEGYSVSREKKESFPLTVTSAQKNPTAFYLCASSIGRADKNTEAFFGQGTRLTVV.

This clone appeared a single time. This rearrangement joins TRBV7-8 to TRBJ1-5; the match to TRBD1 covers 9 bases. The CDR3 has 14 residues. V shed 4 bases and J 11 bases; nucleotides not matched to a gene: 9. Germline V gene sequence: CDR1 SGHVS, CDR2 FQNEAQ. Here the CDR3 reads CASSSQGAGLSQHF. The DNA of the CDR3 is TGTGCCAGCAGCTCACAGGGGGCGGGGCTGTCCCAGCATTTT. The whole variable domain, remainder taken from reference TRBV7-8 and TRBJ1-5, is GAGVSQSPRYKVAKRGQDVALRCDPISGHVSLFWYQQALGQGPEFLTYFQNEAQLDKSGLPSDRFFAERPEGSVSTLKIQRTQQEDSAVYLCASSSQGAGLSQHFGDGTRLSIL.

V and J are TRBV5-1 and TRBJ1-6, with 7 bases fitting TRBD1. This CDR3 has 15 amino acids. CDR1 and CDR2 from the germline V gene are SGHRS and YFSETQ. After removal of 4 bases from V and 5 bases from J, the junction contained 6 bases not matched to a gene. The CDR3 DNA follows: TGCGCCAGCAGCCGATACGGACAGGATAATTCACCCCTCCACTTT. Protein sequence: CASSRYGQDNSPLHF.

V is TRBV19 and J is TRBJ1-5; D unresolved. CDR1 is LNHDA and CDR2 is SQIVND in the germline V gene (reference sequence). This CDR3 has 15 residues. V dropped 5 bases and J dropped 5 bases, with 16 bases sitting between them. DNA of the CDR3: TGTGCCAGTAGTCGCGAACAGCAGCCCTATCAGCCCCAGCATTTT. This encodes CASSREQQPYQPQHF.

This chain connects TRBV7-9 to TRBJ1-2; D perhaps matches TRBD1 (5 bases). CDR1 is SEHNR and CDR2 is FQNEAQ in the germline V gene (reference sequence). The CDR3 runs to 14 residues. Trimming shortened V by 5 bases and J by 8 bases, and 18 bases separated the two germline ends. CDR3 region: CASSRGTATEGYTF. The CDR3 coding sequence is TGTGCCAGCAGCCGCGGGACGGCTACGGAAGGCTACACCTTC.

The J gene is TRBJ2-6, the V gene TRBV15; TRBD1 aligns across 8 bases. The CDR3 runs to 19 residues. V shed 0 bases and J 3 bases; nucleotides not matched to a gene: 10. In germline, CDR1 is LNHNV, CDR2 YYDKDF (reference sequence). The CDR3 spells CATSRDKGSGGVGANVLTF. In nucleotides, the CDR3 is TGTGCCACCAGCAGAGATAAGGGGTCAGGGGGCGTTGGGGCCAACGTCCTGACTTTC.

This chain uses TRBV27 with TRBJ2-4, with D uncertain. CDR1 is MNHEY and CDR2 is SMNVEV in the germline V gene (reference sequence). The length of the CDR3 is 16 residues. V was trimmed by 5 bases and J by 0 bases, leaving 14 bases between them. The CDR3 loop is CASSPAGLLAKNIQYF. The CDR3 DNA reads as TGTGCCAGCAGTCCTGCAGGCCTCCTAGCCAAAAACATTCAGTACTTC.

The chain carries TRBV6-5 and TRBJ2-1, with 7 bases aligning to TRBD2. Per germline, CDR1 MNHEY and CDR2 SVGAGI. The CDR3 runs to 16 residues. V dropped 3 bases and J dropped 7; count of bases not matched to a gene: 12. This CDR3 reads CASSYEPAGRHNEQFF. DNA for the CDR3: TGTGCCAGCAGTTATGAGCCAGCGGGAAGACATAATGAGCAGTTCTTC.

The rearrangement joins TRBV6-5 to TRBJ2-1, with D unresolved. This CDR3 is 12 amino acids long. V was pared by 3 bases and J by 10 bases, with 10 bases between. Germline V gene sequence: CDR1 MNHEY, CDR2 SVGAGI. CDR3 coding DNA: TGTGCCAGCAGTTATTTAAATAGCGAGCAGTTCTTC. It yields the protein CASSYLNSEQFF.

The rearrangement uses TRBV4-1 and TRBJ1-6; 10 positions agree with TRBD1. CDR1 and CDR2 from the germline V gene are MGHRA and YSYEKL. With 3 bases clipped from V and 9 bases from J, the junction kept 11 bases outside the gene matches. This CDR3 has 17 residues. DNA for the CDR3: TGCGCCAGCAGCCACGGGACAGGGGAATATCCGGGTTCACCCCTCCACTTT. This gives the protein CASSHGTGEYPGSPLHF.

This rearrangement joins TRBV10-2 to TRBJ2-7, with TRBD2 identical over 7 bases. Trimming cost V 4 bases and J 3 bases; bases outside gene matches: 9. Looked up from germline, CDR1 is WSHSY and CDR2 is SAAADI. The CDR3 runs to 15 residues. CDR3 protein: CASSVMPSGLYEQYF. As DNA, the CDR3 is TGCGCCAGCAGTGTAATGCCTAGCGGACTCTACGAGCAGTACTTC.

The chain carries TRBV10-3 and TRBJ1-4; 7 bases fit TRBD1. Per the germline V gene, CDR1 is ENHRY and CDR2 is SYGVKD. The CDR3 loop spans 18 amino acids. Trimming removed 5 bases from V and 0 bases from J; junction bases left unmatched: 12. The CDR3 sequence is CAISSHDRAIATNEKLFF. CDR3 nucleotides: TGTGCCATCAGTTCACATGACAGGGCCATAGCAACTAATGAAAAACTGTTTTTT.

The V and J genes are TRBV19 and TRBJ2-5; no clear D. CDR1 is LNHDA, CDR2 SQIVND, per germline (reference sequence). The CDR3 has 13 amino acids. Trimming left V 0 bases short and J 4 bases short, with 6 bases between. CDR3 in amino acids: CASSIDGRETQYF. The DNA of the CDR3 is TGTGCCAGTAGTATAGATGGGCGAGAGACCCAGTACTTC.

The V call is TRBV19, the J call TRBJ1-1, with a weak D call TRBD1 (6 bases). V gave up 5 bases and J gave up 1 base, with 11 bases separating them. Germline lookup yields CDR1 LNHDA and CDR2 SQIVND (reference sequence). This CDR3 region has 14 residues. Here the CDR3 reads CASSVGHKNTEAFF. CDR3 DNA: TGTGCCAGTAGTGTGGGACACAAGAACACTGAAGCTTTCTTT. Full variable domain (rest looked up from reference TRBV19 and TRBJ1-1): DGGITQSPKYLFRKEGQNVTLSCEQNLNHDAMYWYRQDPGQGLRLIYYSQIVNDFQKGDIAEGYSVSREKKESFPLTVTSAQKNPTAFYLCASSVGHKNTEAFFGQGTRLTVV.

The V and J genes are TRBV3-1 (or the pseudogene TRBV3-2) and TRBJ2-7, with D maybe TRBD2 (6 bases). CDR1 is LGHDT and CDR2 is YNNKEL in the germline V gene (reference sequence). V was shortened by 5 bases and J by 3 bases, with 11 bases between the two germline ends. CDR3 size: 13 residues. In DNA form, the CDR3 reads TGTGCCAGCAGCTCGACGGGGGACTACGAGCAGTACTTC. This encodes CASSSTGDYEQYF.

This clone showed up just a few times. The CDR3 here is CASSFDRGLGYTF. The CDR3 nucleotides are TGTGCCAGCAGTTTTGACAGGGGGCTTGGCTACACCTTC. The rearrangement links TRBV27 to TRBJ1-2; TRBD1 agrees at 10 bases. This CDR3 is built from 13 residues. Trimming took 3 bases from V and 7 from J; bases not matched to a gene: 2. CDR1 and CDR2 from the germline V gene are MNHEY and SMNVEV (reference sequence).